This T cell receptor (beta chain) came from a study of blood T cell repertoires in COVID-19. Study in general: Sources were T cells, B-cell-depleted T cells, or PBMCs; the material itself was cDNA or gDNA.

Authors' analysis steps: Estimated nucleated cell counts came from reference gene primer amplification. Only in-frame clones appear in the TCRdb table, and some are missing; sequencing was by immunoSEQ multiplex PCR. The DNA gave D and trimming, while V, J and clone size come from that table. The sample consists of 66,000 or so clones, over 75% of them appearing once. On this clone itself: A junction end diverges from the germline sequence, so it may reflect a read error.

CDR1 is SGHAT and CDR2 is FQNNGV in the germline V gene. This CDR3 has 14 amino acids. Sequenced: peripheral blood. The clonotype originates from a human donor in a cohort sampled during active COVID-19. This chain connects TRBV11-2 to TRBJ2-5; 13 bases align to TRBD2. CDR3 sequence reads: CASSIGLAGEAQYF. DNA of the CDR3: TGTGCCAGCAGCATTGGACTAGCGGGAGAGGCCCAGTACTTC. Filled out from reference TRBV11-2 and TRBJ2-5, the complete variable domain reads EAGVAQSPRYKIIEKRQSVAFWCNPISGHATLYWYQQILGQGPKLLIQFQNNGVVDDSQLPKDRFSAERLKGVDSTLKIQPAKLEDSAVYLCASSIGLAGEAQYFGPGTRLLVL.